These 4 T cell receptor beta chains were all obtained from the same sample, sequenced in a study of T cell responses to AZD1222 COVID-19 vaccine. Clones were sequenced by immunoSEQ multiplex PCR, and TCRdb holds only the in-frame ones, with some missing. The table shows under 85,000 clones, with 87% occurring only once. The material was peripheral blood, obtained on day 0 of AZD1222 vaccination. These TCRs come from an adult in good health.

V gene TRBV20-1 combines with J gene TRBJ2-2, with unresolved D. V lost 3 bases to trimming and J lost 4 bases, with 15 bases between them. Looked up from germline, CDR1 is DFQATT and CDR2 is SNEGSKA (reference sequence). The CDR3 sequence is 15 residues long. CDR3 in amino acids: CSASFGRFGTGELFF. CDR3 in DNA: TGCAGTGCTAGTTTCGGGCGTTTTGGCACCGGGGAGCTGTTTTTT.

The V gene is TRBV3-1 (or the pseudogene TRBV3-2), the J gene TRBJ1-4; 8 bases map to TRBD1. Trimming removed 1 base from V and 8 bases from J; junction bases left unmatched: 6. The CDR3 consists of 15 residues. The V gene's germline CDR1 is LGHDT and CDR2 YNNKEL (reference sequence). CDR3 sequence: CASSQVGTGVEKLFF. CDR3 sequence (DNA): TGTGCCAGCAGCCAAGTGGGGACAGGCGTCGAAAAACTGTTTTTT.

This chain links TRBV7-3 with TRBJ2-3; a possible D gene is TRBD2 (5 bases). This CDR3 is 14 amino acids long. V gave up 2 bases and J gave up 6 bases, with 12 bases separating them. The germline gives CDR1 SGHTA, CDR2 FQGTGA. The CDR3 spells CASSLLSSSDTQYF. CDR3 coding DNA: TGTGCCAGCAGCTTATTATCTAGCAGCGATACGCAGTATTTT.

The chain uses TRBV7-2 and TRBJ2-1, with TRBD2 matching 10 bases. V was pared by 6 bases and J by 4 bases, with 6 bases of the junction left unmatched. This CDR3 has 15 amino acids. Germline CDR1 and CDR2: SGHTA and FQGNSA. CDR3 residues: CASRRTSGLYNEQFF. CDR3 sequence (DNA): TGTGCCAGCAGGCGGACTAGCGGATTGTACAATGAGCAGTTCTTC. Using reference TRBV7-2 and TRBJ2-1 for the parts outside the CDR3, the full variable domain is GAGVSQSPSNKVTEKGKDVELRCDPISGHTALYWYRQSLGQGLEFLIYFQGNSAPDKSGLPSDRFSAERTGGSVSTLTIQRTQQEDSAVYLCASRRTSGLYNEQFFGPGTRLTVL.